This T cell receptor (beta chain) was identified in a study of cytomegalovirus exposure and HLA in healthy donors. Germline V gives CDR1 SGHDT, CDR2 YYEEEE. This CDR3 has 15 residues. Primers for the PCR totalled 60 Vbeta and 13 Jbeta. TCRdb keeps only in-frame clones here, not all; method: immunoSEQ multiplex PCR. The profile covers about 130,000 clones, with under 10% appearing a single time and roughly 7% taken by the ten largest. Worth noting for this clone: Its antigen is unknown. An end of the junction differs from the germline gene, which may be a read error.

Overall study findings and caveats: In vitro data verified a few CMV-associated chains as specific for CMV antigens. About 90% or about 30% of the time was how often most TCR beta V segments were productive, according to an earlier analysis.

The sequenced sample consisted of PBMCs. The clonotype comes from a woman in her 40s in good health and CMV-seropositive. The chain links TRBV5-6 to TRBJ2-3; tentative D call: TRBD2 (5 bases). CDR3: CASNLPGLSTDTQYF. CDR3 in DNA: TGTGCCAGCAACTTGCCCGGACTCTCGACAGATACGCAGTATTTT.